The 14 T cell receptor beta chains presented below share a single source sample, sequenced in a study of T cells in Graves' hyperthyroidism and ophthalmopathy. RNA transcripts gave rise to amplified TCR beta CDR3 regions. HTBI primers were employed in a first-round RT-PCR of the TCR CDR3. Each CDR3 protein is one row after TCRdb ran MiXCR on the multiplex PCR reads. Altogether some 340,000 distinct CDR3 sequences are present, roughly an eighth being singletons, with the ten largest covering 30% to 35%. Specimen: blood. The origin of the receptors is a woman aged 40 to 49 with Graves' ophthalmopathy.

At least ten counts were recorded for this clonotype. The chain recombines TRBV7-2 with TRBJ2-7; 9 bases are shared with TRBD2. V shed 5 bases and J 5 bases; nucleotides not matched to a gene: 4. The CDR3 loop spans 13 amino acids. CDR1 SGHTA and CDR2 FQGNSA come from the germline V gene. The chain's CDR3 is CASSQGGRDEQYF. CDR3 sequence (DNA): TGTGCCAGCAGCCAGGGCGGGAGGGACGAGCAGTACTTC.

This rearrangement joins TRBV5-4 to TRBJ2-5; D is perhaps TRBD2 (5 bases). The CDR3 is 13 residues long. Per germline, CDR1 SGHNT and CDR2 YYREEE (reference sequence). V was clipped by 5 bases and J by 4 bases, with 12 bases between them. The chain's CDR3 is CASSQIRGETQYF. The CDR3, as DNA: TGTGCCAGCAGTCAAATTCGGGGAGAGACCCAGTACTTC.

This clonotype was seen at least ten times. The chain combines TRBV7-9 with TRBJ2-5, with D tentatively TRBD1 (5 bases). Germline V gene sequence: CDR1 SEHNR, CDR2 FQNEAQ (reference sequence). Trimming pared 8 bases from V and 3 bases from J, leaving 13 bases between. This CDR3 comprises 13 residues. DNA of the CDR3: TGTGCCAGCCTCCCCAGGGCTAAAGAGACCCAGTACTTC. Protein sequence: CASLPRAKETQYF.

V gene TRBV5-5 combines with J gene TRBJ1-4; 8 bases map to TRBD1. In germline, CDR1 is SGHKS, CDR2 YYEKEE (reference sequence). V shed 4 bases and J 6 bases; nucleotides not matched to a gene: 5. This CDR3 spans 14 amino acids. The CDR3 DNA is TGTGCCAGCAGCCAGGGGGCGTTAGATGAAAAACTGTTTTTT. Its translation: CASSQGALDEKLFF.

The V and J genes are TRBV6-1 and TRBJ2-7; unclear D gene. The CDR3 is 12 residues long. Germline V gene lookup returns CDR1 MNHNS and CDR2 SASEGT. Trimming took off 10 bases at V and 2 bases at J, with 12 bases between the two ends. CDR3 sequence reads: CAISYGTYEQYF. The CDR3 DNA is TGTGCCATCAGCTATGGGACCTACGAGCAGTACTTC.

This clonotype has ten or more counts. V usage is TRBV7-2 and J usage is TRBJ2-1; the D gene could be TRBD1 or TRBD2 (5 bases each). The CDR3 contains 15 residues. Germline lookup yields CDR1 SGHTA and CDR2 FQGNSA. V was cut by 1 base and J by 7 bases, with 14 bases left in between. The CDR3 reads CASSLVGTAGNEQFF. The CDR3 nucleotides read TGTGCCAGCAGCTTAGTTGGGACCGCGGGTAATGAGCAGTTCTTC.

With regard to this clonotype: A much larger clone differs by one base, so this may be a read error. The rearrangement uses TRBV6-1 and TRBJ2-3; D remains ambiguous. This CDR3 is built from 13 residues. V was trimmed by 9 bases and J by 3 bases, leaving 13 bases between them. From germline, CDR1 is MNHNS and CDR2 SASEGT. CDR3 sequence: CASALTNTDTQYF. CDR3 DNA: TGTGCCAGTGCACTAACGAATACAGATACGCAGTATTTT.

This clonotype was seen many times. This chain links TRBV29-1 with TRBJ1-2, with 7 bases identical to TRBD1. This CDR3 spans 12 amino acids. The J segment lost 3 bases and the V segment lost 4 bases, leaving 2 bases of the junction unmatched. Germline values: CDR1 SQVTM, CDR2 ANQGSEA. The CDR3 nucleotides read TGCAGCGTTGGACAGGGACACTATGGCTACACCTTC. Translating it yields CSVGQGHYGYTF.

This clonotype was picked up many times. This sequence joins TRBV25-1 and TRBJ2-2, with TRBD1 identical over 11 bases. V trimming: 3 bases; J trimming: 8 bases; junction bases outside the gene matches: 8. Per germline, CDR1 MGHDK and CDR2 SYGVNS. The CDR3 is 16 residues long. CDR3 coding DNA: TGTGCCAGCAGTGATTGGACAGGGGGCAAGAGAGGGGAGCTGTTTTTT. Its translation is CASSDWTGGKRGELFF. Variable domain in full (rest from reference TRBV25-1 and TRBJ2-2): EADIYQTPRYLVIGTGKKITLECSQTMGHDKMYWYQQDPGMELHLIHYSYGVNSTEKGDLSSESTVSRIRTEHFPLTLESARPSHTSQYLCASSDWTGGKRGELFFGEGSRLTVL.

The chain recombines TRBV7-2 with TRBJ1-5; TRBD1 matches at 7 bases. CDR1 is SGHTA, CDR2 FQGNSA, per germline. V was clipped by 1 base and J by 5 bases; unmatched bases: 2. The CDR3 is 14 residues long. The CDR3 sequence is CASSLVDRDQPQHF. DNA for the CDR3: TGTGCCAGCAGCTTAGTAGACAGGGATCAGCCCCAGCATTTT.

In its sample, this clonotype was seen a few times. The chain links TRBV4-2 to TRBJ1-6, with D maybe TRBD1 (5 bases). CDR1 is LGHNA and CDR2 is YNFKEQ in the germline V gene. The CDR3 contains 15 residues. V lost 0 bases to trimming and J lost 9 bases, with 12 bases between them. CDR3 in amino acids: CASSQERGLSSPLHF. In DNA form, the CDR3 reads TGTGCCAGCAGCCAAGAACGGGGGTTGAGTTCACCCCTCCACTTT.

This clonotype came up a few times. Being one base from a much bigger clone, this may be a read error. The rearrangement joins TRBV2 to TRBJ2-7; 7 bases align to TRBD2. CDR1 is SNHLY, CDR2 FYNNEI, per germline. This CDR3 comprises 13 residues. V was pared by 7 bases and J by 3 bases, with 6 bases of the junction left unmatched. The CDR3 coding sequence is TGTGCCAGCAAAACCAGGGAGGGCTACGAGCAGTACTTC. Translated, it gives CASKTREGYEQYF.

This clonotype was found a few times. The CDR3 nucleotides read TGTGCCAGCAGCAGACAGTTCCAAAATTCACCCCTCCACTTT. Translation gives CASSRQFQNSPLHF. The V gene is TRBV27, the J gene TRBJ1-6; tentative D call: TRBD1 (5 bases). Trimming shortened V by 6 bases and J by 7 bases, and 13 bases separated the two germline ends. The germline CDR1 and CDR2 sequences are MNHEY and SMNVEV (reference sequence). The CDR3 totals 14 residues.

This clonotype showed up many times. The chain employs TRBV13 and TRBJ1-2; tentatively, D is TRBD1 (5 bases). Between the trimmed V and J ends, which lost 6 bases and 8 bases, there was a span of 16 bases. The CDR3 extends over 13 amino acids. CDR1 is PRHDT and CDR2 is FYEKMQ in the germline V gene (reference sequence). This chain's CDR3 is CASRPQVEVGYTF. CDR3 bases: TGTGCCAGCAGACCACAGGTTGAAGTAGGCTACACCTTC. The full variable domain, completed using reference TRBV13 and TRBJ1-2, is AAGVIQSPRHLIKEKRETATLKCYPIPRHDTVYWYQQGPGQDPQFLISFYEKMQSDKGSIPDRFSAQQFSDYHSELNMSSLELGDSALYFCASRPQVEVGYTFGSGTRLTVV.